Below are 20 T cell receptor beta chains sequenced from a single sample in a study of CD8+CD57+ T cells in acquired aplastic anemia. The use of genomic DNA as template underpinned the TCR beta VDJ and CDR3 profiling. TCRdb re-called the reads through MiXCR, storing one row per CDR3 protein. This table holds more than 150,000 distinct CDR3 sequences, 64% found once. The sample taken for sequencing was sorted CD4+, CD8+, or CD8+CD57+ T cells (not recorded which) from PBMCs. The source of these receptors is a human donor with severe aplastic anemia or a healthy control (not recorded which).

This clonotype has only a few counts. The V and J genes are TRBV2 and TRBJ2-2; D is uncertain. The length of the CDR3 is 12 residues. The V gene lost 7 bases and the J gene lost 8 bases, with 11 bases spanning the gap. Germline lookup yields CDR1 SNHLY and CDR2 FYNNEI. The CDR3 protein is CASKLDVGELFF. The CDR3 DNA reads TGTGCCAGCAAATTGGATGTAGGGGAGCTGTTTTTT.

This sequence joins TRBV20-1 and TRBJ1-5; 8 nucleotides match TRBD1. Germline CDR1 DFQATT, CDR2 SNEGSKA (reference sequence). The J segment lost 5 bases and the V segment lost 7 bases, leaving 7 bases of the junction unmatched. The CDR3 is made up of 13 amino acids. CDR3 loop: CSDRGDGDQPQHF. The CDR3 nucleotides read TGCAGTGACAGGGGGGACGGGGATCAGCCCCAGCATTTT.

The chain uses TRBV15 and TRBJ1-1; D remains unclear. Germline lookup yields CDR1 LNHNV and CDR2 YYDKDF (reference sequence). V lost 3 bases, J lost 4 bases, and 12 bases lay in between. This CDR3 spans 14 amino acids. For the CDR3, the DNA is TGTGCCACCAGCAGGCGGCCGCTGGTCACTGAAGCTTTCTTT. Encoded protein: CATSRRPLVTEAFF. The full variable domain, its missing parts supplied by reference TRBV15 and TRBJ1-1, is DAMVIQNPRYQVTQFGKPVTLSCSQTLNHNVMYWYQQKSSQAPKLLFHYYDKDFNNEADTPDNFQSRRPNTSFCFLDIRSPGLGDTAMYLCATSRRPLVTEAFFGQGTRLTVV.

The V gene is TRBV24-1, the J gene TRBJ2-1, with 12 positions matching TRBD1. Losses at the gene ends were 4 bases for V and 6 bases for J; bases not matched to a gene: 6. From germline, CDR1 is KGHDR and CDR2 SFDVKD. CDR3 length equals 16 residues. This CDR3 reads CATSDPGQGAGNEQFF. The CDR3 coding sequence is TGTGCCACCAGTGACCCGGGACAGGGGGCCGGCAATGAGCAGTTCTTC.

J is TRBJ2-5 and V is TRBV25-1; 13 nucleotides align to TRBD2. Germline CDR1 and CDR2: MGHDK and SYGVNS. The CDR3 contains 14 residues. Unmatched junction bases numbered 10, after V lost 8 bases and J lost 10 bases. CDR3: CASVRTSGGYDQYF. The CDR3 coding sequence is TGTGCCAGCGTTCGGACTAGCGGGGGTTACGACCAGTACTTC.

This chain links TRBV7-6 with TRBJ1-2; perhaps TRBD1 as D (5 bases). V lost 5 bases, J lost 6 bases, and 16 bases lay in between. Germline V gene data show CDR1 as SGHVS and CDR2 as FNYEAQ. CDR3 size: 14 residues. CDR3 loop: CASSPMGRDHGYTF. CDR3 nucleotides: TGTGCCAGCAGCCCCATGGGCAGGGACCATGGCTACACCTTC.

The rearrangement joins TRBV5-1 to TRBJ2-5; TRBD1 matches at 9 bases. Germline-derived CDR1 and CDR2 are SGHRS and YFSETQ. J was trimmed by 11 bases and V by 3 bases; bases with no gene match: 17. The CDR3 runs to 16 residues. This CDR3 is CASSSDTGTGILGQYF. The CDR3 nucleotides are TGCGCCAGCAGCTCGGATACCGGGACAGGGATATTAGGGCAGTACTTC.

The chain links TRBV20-1 to TRBJ1-5, with D tentatively TRBD1 (5 bases). V shed 1 base and J shed 3 bases, with 13 bases lying between them. Germline V CDR1 and CDR2: DFQATT, SNEGSKA (reference sequence). The CDR3 sequence is 15 residues long. The CDR3 DNA reads as TGCAGTGCTAGAGTTGGCCAGGGTACCAATCAGCCCCAGCATTTT. It encodes CSARVGQGTNQPQHF.

J is TRBJ2-7 and V is TRBV19; D unclear. The CDR3 is made up of 14 amino acids. V was cut by 6 bases and J by 3 bases, with 15 bases left in between. Germline V gene sequence: CDR1 LNHDA, CDR2 SQIVND (reference sequence). Here the CDR3 reads CASSMAVTLYEQYF. The CDR3 nucleotides are TGTGCCAGTAGCATGGCGGTCACACTCTACGAGCAGTACTTC.

The CDR3 sequence is CSVEGVWGTYGYTF. The CDR3, as DNA: TGCAGCGTTGAGGGGGTATGGGGGACCTATGGCTACACCTTC. The J gene is TRBJ1-2, the V gene TRBV29-1; possibly TRBD1 for D (5 bases). The V gene's germline CDR1 is SQVTM and CDR2 ANQGSEA. Trimming pared 3 bases from V and 4 bases from J, leaving 15 bases between. CDR3 length: 14 amino acids.

This clonotype was seen many times. The chain couples TRBV13 to TRBJ1-1, with no clear D. Germline V CDR1 and CDR2: PRHDT, FYEKMQ (reference sequence). Trimming removed 1 base at V and 1 base at J, with 7 bases between. The CDR3 totals 14 residues. The CDR3 is CASSLESENTEAFF. In DNA, the CDR3 is TGTGCCAGCAGCTTAGAATCGGAGAACACTGAAGCTTTCTTT. The whole variable domain, remainder taken from reference TRBV13 and TRBJ1-1, is AAGVIQSPRHLIKEKRETATLKCYPIPRHDTVYWYQQGPGQDPQFLISFYEKMQSDKGSIPDRFSAQQFSDYHSELNMSSLELGDSALYFCASSLESENTEAFFGQGTRLTVV.

The table lists this clonotype with a few counts. The chain combines TRBV29-1 with TRBJ1-5; tentative D call: TRBD1 (6 bases). The germline V and J ends were trimmed by 4 bases and 2 bases, with 12 bases remaining between them. CDR3 length: 14 amino acids. CDR1 is SQVTM, CDR2 ANQGSEA, per germline. CDR3 sequence: CSVGEGGGNQPQHF. CDR3 coding DNA: TGCAGCGTTGGGGAAGGGGGAGGCAATCAGCCCCAGCATTTT.

V usage is TRBV6-5 and J usage is TRBJ1-5, with D unclear. Trimming removed 5 bases at V and 9 bases at J, with 11 bases between. This CDR3 contains 12 residues. Germline CDR1 reads MNHEY; CDR2 reads SVGAGI. As DNA, the CDR3 is TGTGCCAGCAGTGAAGCGGTCGGGCCCCAGCATTTT. This sequence encodes CASSEAVGPQHF.

In this sample, this clonotype turned up a few times. The genes are TRBV6-6 and TRBJ1-6; D not resolved. The V end was cut by 2 bases, the J end by 8 bases, with 4 bases between. The germline V gene encodes CDR1 MNHNY and CDR2 SVGAGI (reference sequence). The CDR3 is made up of 12 amino acids. CDR3 loop: CASSYKYSPLHF. In DNA, the CDR3 is TGTGCCAGCAGTTACAAGTATTCACCCCTCCACTTT.

This chain joins TRBV6-5 and TRBJ1-6, with TRBD1 identical over 9 bases. The junction had 5 bases not matched to a gene; V was cut back by 2 bases and J by 6 bases. CDR1 and CDR2 (germline): MNHEY, SVGAGI. The CDR3 is made up of 16 amino acids. The CDR3 nucleotides are TGTGCCAGCAGTTACGTACAGGGGGCCGGTAATTCACCCCTCCACTTT. It encodes CASSYVQGAGNSPLHF.

The V gene is TRBV10-3, the J gene TRBJ2-7; no clear D gene. V was pared by 4 bases and J by 2 bases, with 6 bases between. CDR1 is ENHRY, CDR2 SYGVKD, per germline. The CDR3 consists of 12 residues. As DNA, the CDR3 is TGTGCCATCAGTGTTAGCCCCTACGAGCAGTACTTC. It translates to CAISVSPYEQYF.

The CDR3 sequence is CASSAGQGATEAFF. In nucleotides, the CDR3 is TGTGCCAGCAGCGCGGGACAGGGGGCCACTGAAGCTTTCTTT. The chain joins TRBV13 to TRBJ1-1, with 12 bases matching TRBD1. This CDR3 spans 14 amino acids. The V gene end was trimmed by 5 bases and the J gene end by 4 bases; junction bases not matched to a gene: 2. Germline values: CDR1 PRHDT, CDR2 FYEKMQ (reference sequence).

This clonotype was detected a few times. The gene calls are TRBV20-1 and TRBJ2-3; D is possibly TRBD2 (5 bases). V shed 3 bases and J shed 7 bases, with 14 bases lying between them. Germline V gene data show CDR1 as DFQATT and CDR2 as SNEGSKA (reference sequence). The CDR3 runs to 13 residues. The CDR3 nucleotides are TGCAGTGCTAGCGAAACAGCGGTGAATACGCAGTATTTT. Protein: CSASETAVNTQYF.

The chain combines TRBV9 with TRBJ2-5; perhaps TRBD1 as D (5 bases). The CDR3 is made up of 14 amino acids. CDR1 and CDR2 from the germline V gene are SGDLS and YYNGEE. Trimming took off 1 base at V and 2 bases at J, with 9 bases between the two ends. The CDR3 here is CASSVYQGQETQYF. Written as DNA, the CDR3 is TGTGCCAGCAGCGTATATCAGGGTCAAGAGACCCAGTACTTC.

This clonotype has more than one count but fewer than ten. The rearrangement joins TRBV6-9 to TRBJ2-3; 9 bases agree with TRBD1. V lost 4 bases, J lost 5 bases, and 4 bases stayed unmatched. Germline values: CDR1 MNHGY, CDR2 SVAAGI. This CDR3 has 14 residues. CDR3 coding DNA: TGTGCCAGCAGTTCCCCGACAGGGGGAGATACGCAGTATTTT. Translation gives CASSSPTGGDTQYF.